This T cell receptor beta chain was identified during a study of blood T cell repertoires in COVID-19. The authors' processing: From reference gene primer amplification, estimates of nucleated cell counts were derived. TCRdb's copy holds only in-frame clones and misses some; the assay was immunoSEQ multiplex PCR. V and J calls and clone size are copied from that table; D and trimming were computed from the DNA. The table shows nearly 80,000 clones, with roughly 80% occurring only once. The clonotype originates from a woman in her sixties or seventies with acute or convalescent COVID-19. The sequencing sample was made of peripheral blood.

Here the CDR3 DNA reads TGTGCCAGCACAGAGGTATCCGGAACAGATACGCAGTATTTT. Its protein product is CASTEVSGTDTQYF. The chain couples TRBV28 to TRBJ2-3; D is ambiguous. Per germline, CDR1 MDHEN and CDR2 SYDVKM. The CDR3 contains 14 residues. Trimming left V 7 bases short and J 3 bases short, with 14 bases between.